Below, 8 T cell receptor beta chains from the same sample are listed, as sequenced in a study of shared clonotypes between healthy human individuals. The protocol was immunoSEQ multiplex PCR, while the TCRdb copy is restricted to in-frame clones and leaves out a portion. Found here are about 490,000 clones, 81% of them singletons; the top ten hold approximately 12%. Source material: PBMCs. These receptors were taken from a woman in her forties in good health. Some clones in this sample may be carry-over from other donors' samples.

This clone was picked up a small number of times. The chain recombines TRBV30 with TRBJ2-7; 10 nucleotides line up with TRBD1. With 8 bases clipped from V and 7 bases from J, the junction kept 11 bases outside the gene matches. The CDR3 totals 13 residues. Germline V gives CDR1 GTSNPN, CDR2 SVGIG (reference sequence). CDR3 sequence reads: CAKRDRGPGEQYF. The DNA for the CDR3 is TGTGCCAAGAGGGACAGGGGTCCGGGGGAGCAGTACTTC.

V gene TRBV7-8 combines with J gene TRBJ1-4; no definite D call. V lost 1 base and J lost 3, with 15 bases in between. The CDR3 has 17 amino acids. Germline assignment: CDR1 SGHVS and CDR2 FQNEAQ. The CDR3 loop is CASSLERRGSPNEKLFF. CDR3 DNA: TGTGCCAGCAGCTTAGAACGTAGAGGAAGCCCTAATGAAAAACTGTTTTTT.

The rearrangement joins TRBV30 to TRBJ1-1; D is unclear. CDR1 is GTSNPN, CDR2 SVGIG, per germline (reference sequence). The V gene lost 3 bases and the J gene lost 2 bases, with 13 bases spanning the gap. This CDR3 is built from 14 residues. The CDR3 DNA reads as TGTGCCTGGAGCCCCGGACGTAAAAACACTGAAGCTTTCTTT. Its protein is CAWSPGRKNTEAFF.

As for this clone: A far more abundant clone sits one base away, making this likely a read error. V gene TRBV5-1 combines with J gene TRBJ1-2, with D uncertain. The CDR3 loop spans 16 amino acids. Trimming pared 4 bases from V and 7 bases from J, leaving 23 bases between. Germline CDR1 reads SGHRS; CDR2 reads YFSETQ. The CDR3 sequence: CASSPGIAVAASGYTF. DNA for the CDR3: TGCGCCAGCAGCCCCGGGATAGCGGTTGCGGCAAGTGGCTACACCTTC.

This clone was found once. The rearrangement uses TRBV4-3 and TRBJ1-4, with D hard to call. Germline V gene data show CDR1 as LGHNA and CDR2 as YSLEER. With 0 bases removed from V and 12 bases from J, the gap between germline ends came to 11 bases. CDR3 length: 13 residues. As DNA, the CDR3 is TGCGCCAGCAGCCAAGATCGAAGGAGGGAACTGTTTTTT. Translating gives CASSQDRRRELFF.

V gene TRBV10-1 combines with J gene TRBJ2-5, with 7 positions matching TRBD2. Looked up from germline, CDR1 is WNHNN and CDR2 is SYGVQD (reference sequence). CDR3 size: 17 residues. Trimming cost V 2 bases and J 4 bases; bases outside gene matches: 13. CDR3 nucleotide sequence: TGCGCCAGCAGTGAGGGTGGGGCGGGAGAAGTTGGAGAGACCCAGTACTTC. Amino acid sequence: CASSEGGAGEVGETQYF.

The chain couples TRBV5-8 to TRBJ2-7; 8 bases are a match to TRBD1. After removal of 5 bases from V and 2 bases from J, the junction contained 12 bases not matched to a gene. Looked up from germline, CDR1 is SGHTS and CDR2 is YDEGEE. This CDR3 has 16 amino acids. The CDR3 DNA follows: TGTGCCAGCAGAAAACCGACAGGGGTACCCCCCTACGAGCAGTACTTC. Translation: CASRKPTGVPPYEQYF.

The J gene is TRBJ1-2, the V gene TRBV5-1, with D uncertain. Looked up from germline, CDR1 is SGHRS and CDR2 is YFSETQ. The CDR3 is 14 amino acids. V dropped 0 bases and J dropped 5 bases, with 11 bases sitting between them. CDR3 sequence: CASSLGGDGYGYTF. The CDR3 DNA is TGCGCCAGCAGCTTGGGGGGAGACGGGTATGGCTACACCTTC.